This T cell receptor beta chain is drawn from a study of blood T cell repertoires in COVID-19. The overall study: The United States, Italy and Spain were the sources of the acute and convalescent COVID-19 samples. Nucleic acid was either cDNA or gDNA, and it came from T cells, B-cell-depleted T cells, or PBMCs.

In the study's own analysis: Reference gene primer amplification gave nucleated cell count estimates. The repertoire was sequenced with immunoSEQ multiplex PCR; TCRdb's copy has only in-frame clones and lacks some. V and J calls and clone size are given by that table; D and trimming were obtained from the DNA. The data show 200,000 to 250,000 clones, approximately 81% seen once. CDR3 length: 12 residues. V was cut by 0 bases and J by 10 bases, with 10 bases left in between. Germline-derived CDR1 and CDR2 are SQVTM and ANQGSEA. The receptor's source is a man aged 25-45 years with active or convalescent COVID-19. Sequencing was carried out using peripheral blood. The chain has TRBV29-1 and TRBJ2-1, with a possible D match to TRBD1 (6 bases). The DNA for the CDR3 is TGCAGCGTTGAAGATTCCGGGACAGAGCAGTTCTTC. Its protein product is CSVEDSGTEQFF.